A single sample is the source of the 20 T cell receptor beta chains below, sequenced in a study of beta chain features in type 1 diabetes. The study, taken as a whole, reports: Moderate but significant shortening of TCRB CDR3s was recorded in all four CD4+ subsets from Type 1 diabetes patients.

All of the isolated RNA was reverse transcribed, so expressed TCRB transcripts were sequenced. Libraries were prepared by immunoSEQ multiplex PCR; TCRdb keeps only in-frame clonotypes and omits some of them. The sample has 120,000 to 150,000 clones, around 13% seen once; the top ten hold under 1.5%. Which antigens these TCRs recognize remains unknown. The sample was central memory CD4+ T cells from blood. The origin of the receptors is a young man with type 1 diabetes.

This chain connects TRBV30 to TRBJ2-1; 10 bases are shared with TRBD2. In germline, CDR1 is GTSNPN, CDR2 SVGIG (reference sequence). The ends lost 4 bases at V and 5 bases at J; junction bases unmatched: 8. The CDR3 runs 15 residues. CDR3 in amino acids: CAWTLGAGGHNEQFF. CDR3 in DNA: TGTGCCTGGACACTGGGAGCGGGGGGGCACAATGAGCAGTTCTTC.

The chain recombines TRBV16 with TRBJ2-3; no clear D gene. V was trimmed by 7 bases and J by 5 bases, leaving 10 bases between them. The CDR3 spans 12 residues. Per germline, CDR1 KGHSY and CDR2 FQNENV. The CDR3 loop reads CASTTRRDTQYF. The CDR3 DNA follows: TGTGCCAGCACCACCCGGCGAGATACGCAGTATTTT. The whole variable domain, remainder taken from reference TRBV16 and TRBJ2-3, is GEEVAQTPKHLVRGEGQKAKLYCAPIKGHSYVFWYQQVLKNEFKFLISFQNENVFDETGMPKERFSAKCLPNSPCSLEIQATKLEDSAVYFCASTTRRDTQYFGPGTRLTVL.

V is TRBV27 and J is TRBJ2-3; D gene unclear. CDR3 length equals 13 residues. Looked up from germline, CDR1 is MNHEY and CDR2 is SMNVEV (reference sequence). Deletions cut 6 bases from V and 0 bases from J, with 7 bases between. CDR3 bases: TGTGCCAGCAGGTATGGCAGCACAGATACGCAGTATTTT. Protein sequence: CASRYGSTDTQYF.

This clone came up a few times. The rearrangement links TRBV11-2 to TRBJ2-7; the D gene is possibly TRBD2 (6 bases). Trimming removed 7 bases at V and 6 bases at J, with 13 bases between. The germline V gene has CDR1 SGHAT and CDR2 FQNNGV. The CDR3 is 12 residues long. CDR3 protein: CASILNSGEQYF. The CDR3 coding sequence is TGTGCCAGCATCCTAAATAGCGGCGAGCAGTACTTC. The whole variable domain, remainder taken from reference TRBV11-2 and TRBJ2-7, is EAGVAQSPRYKIIEKRQSVAFWCNPISGHATLYWYQQILGQGPKLLIQFQNNGVVDDSQLPKDRFSAERLKGVDSTLKIQPAKLEDSAVYLCASILNSGEQYFGPGTRLTVT.

The CDR3 DNA is TGCGCCAGCAGCTTGGCCGGGGCGGGGGAAAGCTACGAGCAGTACTTC. The encoded protein is CASSLAGAGESYEQYF. The gene calls are TRBV5-1 and TRBJ2-7; 7 nucleotides agree with TRBD2. Trimming cost V 0 bases and J 3 bases; bases outside gene matches: 9. The CDR3 loop spans 16 amino acids. The germline V gene encodes CDR1 SGHRS and CDR2 YFSETQ.

This clone showed up just a few times. This chain uses TRBV18 with TRBJ1-3; 10 positions agree with TRBD1. Trimming cost V 6 bases and J 1 base; bases outside gene matches: 6. Germline V gives CDR1 KGHSH, CDR2 LQKENI. This CDR3 has 16 amino acids. DNA of the CDR3: TGTGCCAGCTCCAGGGACAGGGGCACTTCTGGAAACACCATATATTTT. The encoded protein is CASSRDRGTSGNTIYF.

This clone has just a few counts. The rearrangement links TRBV18 to TRBJ2-3; 7 bases fit TRBD1. The CDR3 spans 15 residues. With 0 bases clipped from V and 3 bases from J, the junction kept 3 bases outside the gene matches. Germline CDR1 reads KGHSH; CDR2 reads LQKENI. The CDR3 DNA sequence: TGTGCCAGCTCACCACCGGACAGGAATACAGATACGCAGTATTTT. This encodes CASSPPDRNTDTQYF.

This chain uses TRBV30 with TRBJ2-2; D perhaps matches TRBD2 (6 bases). V lost 2 bases and J lost 1, with 17 bases in between. The CDR3 is 17 amino acids. Germline V gene data show CDR1 as GTSNPN and CDR2 as SVGIG (reference sequence). CDR3 sequence reads: CAWSPQAWRGNTGELFF. In nucleotides, the CDR3 is TGTGCCTGGAGTCCCCAGGCTTGGCGGGGGAACACCGGGGAGCTGTTTTTT.

The chain is built from TRBV27 and TRBJ2-1, with 9 nucleotides matching TRBD1. This CDR3 is built from 15 residues. Germline V gene sequence: CDR1 MNHEY, CDR2 SMNVEV (reference sequence). Unmatched junction bases numbered 11, after V lost 5 bases and J lost 9 bases. The CDR3 spells CASSPRQGVSFEQFF. The CDR3 DNA follows: TGTGCCAGCAGTCCGCGACAGGGGGTCTCTTTTGAGCAGTTCTTC.

This clone has more than one count but fewer than ten. CDR3 DNA: TGCGCCAGCAGCGAATCACCGGAGACTGAAGCTTTCTTT. This codes for CASSESPETEAFF. The chain recombines TRBV5-1 with TRBJ1-1, with D uncertain. The V end was cut by 4 bases, the J end by 5 bases, with 12 bases between. CDR1 and CDR2 from the germline V gene are SGHRS and YFSETQ. The CDR3 extends over 13 amino acids.

The rearrangement links TRBV5-1 to TRBJ1-1; the D is unclear. Germline assignment: CDR1 SGHRS and CDR2 YFSETQ. This CDR3 has 15 residues. V shed 2 bases and J shed 2 bases, with 13 bases lying between them. CDR3 nucleotide sequence: TGCGCCAGCAGCTTAGCGGTCGTGGGTAACACTGAAGCTTTCTTT. It codes for CASSLAVVGNTEAFF.

The chain has TRBV11-2 and TRBJ1-2; D gene uncertain. The V and J ends lost 5 bases and 4 bases respectively, with 11 bases between them. The CDR3 runs 13 residues. Germline CDR1 and CDR2: SGHAT and FQNNGV. The CDR3: CASSGQQSYGYTF. The CDR3 DNA is TGTGCCAGCAGCGGCCAGCAATCCTATGGCTACACCTTC.

This clone was counted a few times. V and J are TRBV29-1 and TRBJ2-7, with 10 bases that match TRBD1. Germline values: CDR1 SQVTM, CDR2 ANQGSEA. The CDR3 spans 14 residues. Losses at the gene ends were 4 bases for V and 2 bases for J; bases not matched to a gene: 5. The CDR3 spells CSVARQGAAYEQYF. The CDR3 bases are TGCAGCGTTGCCCGACAGGGGGCTGCCTACGAGCAGTACTTC.

This chain joins TRBV4-2 and TRBJ1-1, with 8 bases identical to TRBD1. V lost 0 bases, J lost 7 bases, and 7 bases stayed unmatched. Germline values: CDR1 LGHNA, CDR2 YNFKEQ. The length of the CDR3 is 15 residues. CDR3 coding DNA: TGTGCCAGCAGCCAAGATCGCGGACAGGGAGTTGAAGCTTTCTTT. The encoded protein is CASSQDRGQGVEAFF.

This rearrangement joins TRBV19 to TRBJ1-5; D possibly corresponds to TRBD1 (5 bases). This CDR3 is built from 15 residues. Deletions cut 3 bases from V and 6 bases from J, with 15 bases between. In germline, CDR1 is LNHDA, CDR2 SQIVND (reference sequence). The CDR3 region has the DNA TGTGCCAGTAGTATGTTTGTTGAGGGGTCTCAGCCCCAGCATTTT. The encoded protein is CASSMFVEGSQPQHF.

CDR3 loop: CASSLILGPTGDTGELFF. The CDR3 coding sequence is TGTGCCAGCAGCTTAATCCTGGGGCCCACAGGGGACACCGGGGAGCTGTTTTTT. This chain connects TRBV7-9 to TRBJ2-2; 7 bases fit TRBD1. The V segment lost 2 bases and the J segment 3 bases; nucleotides outside the gene matches: 12. The CDR3 has 18 residues. The germline gives CDR1 SEHNR, CDR2 FQNEAQ (reference sequence).

The V gene is TRBV5-1, the J gene TRBJ1-2, with D hard to call. The V gene's germline CDR1 is SGHRS and CDR2 YFSETQ. CDR3 length: 14 residues. V was clipped by 5 bases and J by 1 base, with 12 bases between them. Here the CDR3 reads CASSSRTDNYGYTF. The CDR3 DNA reads as TGCGCCAGCAGTTCCAGGACGGATAACTATGGCTACACCTTC.

This clone showed up just a few times. The CDR3 DNA sequence: TGCAGCGTTTCAACAGGGTTGATCTATGGCTACACCTTC. It encodes CSVSTGLIYGYTF. The V call is TRBV29-1, the J call TRBJ1-2; a weak D match, TRBD1 (6 bases). Trimming took 5 bases from V and 4 from J, leaving 14 bases between them. The CDR3 consists of 13 residues. Germline assignment: CDR1 SQVTM and CDR2 ANQGSEA.

V and J are TRBV27 and TRBJ2-4; TRBD1 might be the D (6 bases). V shed 6 bases and J shed 9 bases, with 18 bases lying between them. This CDR3 region has 14 residues. The germline V gene has CDR1 MNHEY and CDR2 SMNVEV (reference sequence). The CDR3 is CASSPGDSLSIQYF. As DNA, the CDR3 is TGTGCCAGCAGCCCAGGGGATTCTCTAAGCATTCAGTACTTC.

The gene calls are TRBV5-1 and TRBJ2-1; 14 bases are a match to TRBD2. Germline V lookup: CDR1 SGHRS, CDR2 YFSETQ. This CDR3 comprises 16 residues. Trimming cost V 0 bases and J 7 bases; bases outside gene matches: 3. This CDR3 is CASSLAGTSGGNEQFF. CDR3 DNA: TGCGCCAGCAGCTTGGCCGGGACTAGCGGGGGTAATGAGCAGTTCTTC.